One and the same sample provided the 26 T cell receptor beta chains below, sequenced in a study of cytomegalovirus exposure and HLA in healthy donors. 13 Jbeta primers and 60 Vbeta primers were used for the PCR. Repertoires were generated with immunoSEQ multiplex PCR, while TCRdb's copy carries only in-frame clones and drops some. The sample includes roughly 110,000 clones, around 77% of them seen just once. Sequencing used PBMCs. These receptors all stem from a man aged 18 to 29 in good health and CMV-seronegative.

This chain uses TRBV29-1 with TRBJ1-2; TRBD1 matches at 7 bases. V gave up 3 bases and J gave up 4 bases; unmatched junction bases: 5. CDR1 is SQVTM and CDR2 is ANQGSEA in the germline V gene. The CDR3 contains 13 residues. The CDR3 nucleotides are TGCAGCGTTGAGGGGGACAGAAGCTATGGCTACACCTTC. As protein: CSVEGDRSYGYTF.

This clone has only one observation. The CDR3 DNA is TGTGCCAGCATATACAACTCACATCGGGATTACACCTTC. This gives the protein CASIYNSHRDYTF. The V call is TRBV2, the J call TRBJ1-2, with D uncertain. This CDR3 is built from 13 residues. Germline V gene data show CDR1 as SNHLY and CDR2 as FYNNEI. V lost 7 bases, J lost 11 bases, and 20 bases lay in between.

As DNA, the CDR3 is TGTGCCACCAGCCCTGGACAGCGCTCCTACGAGCAGTACTTC. Protein: CATSPGQRSYEQYF. The chain employs TRBV15 and TRBJ2-7; tentatively, D is TRBD1 (6 bases). Germline CDR1 is LNHNV and CDR2 is YYDKDF (reference sequence). The CDR3 loop spans 14 amino acids. The V and J ends lost 5 bases and 0 bases respectively, with 11 bases between them.

The rearrangement joins TRBV10-3 to TRBJ1-1; weak D call: TRBD1 (6 bases). Trimming shortened V by 7 bases and J by 4 bases, and 10 bases separated the two germline ends. CDR1 and CDR2 (germline): ENHRY, SYGVKD. The CDR3 is 12 amino acids. In DNA form, the CDR3 reads TGTGCCATCATGGGGGCGGCCACTGAAGCTTTCTTT. Its protein product is CAIMGAATEAFF.

The chain carries TRBV11-1 and TRBJ1-6, with D possibly matching TRBD1 (5 bases). CDR1 and CDR2 (germline): SGHAT, FQDESV (reference sequence). The CDR3 length is 15 residues. Trimming shortened V by 10 bases and J by 7 bases, and 20 bases separated the two germline ends. The CDR3 protein is CATSTQATRNSPLHF. The CDR3 DNA reads as TGTGCCACCTCAACACAGGCTACCCGGAATTCACCCCTCCACTTT.

The chain couples TRBV9 to TRBJ2-3, with D perhaps TRBD2 (7 bases). The V gene's germline CDR1 is SGDLS and CDR2 YYNGEE. This CDR3 region has 14 residues. Trimming shortened V by 5 bases and J by 8 bases, and 18 bases separated the two germline ends. DNA for the CDR3: TGTGCCAGCAGTGAGGGAGGGGGTACTCGTACGCAGTATTTT. The encoded protein is CASSEGGGTRTQYF.

The chain employs TRBV7-3 and TRBJ1-1; 8 positions agree with TRBD1. This CDR3 comprises 15 residues. CDR1 is SGHTA, CDR2 FQGTGA, per germline. Trimming took 4 bases from V and 5 from J; bases not matched to a gene: 9. CDR3 coding DNA: TGTGCCAGCAGCTGGCGGACAGGGAAGGAAACTGAAGCTTTCTTT. It yields the protein CASSWRTGKETEAFF.

The rearrangement uses TRBV19 and TRBJ2-2; 10 bases line up with TRBD2. Germline CDR1 and CDR2: LNHDA and SQIVND (reference sequence). The CDR3 sequence is 15 residues long. V dropped 7 bases and J dropped 4; count of bases not matched to a gene: 6. This chain's CDR3 is CASTILAGATGELFF. DNA of the CDR3: TGTGCCAGTACCATCCTAGCGGGGGCCACCGGGGAGCTGTTTTTT.

This chain uses TRBV18 with TRBJ2-1, with D possibly TRBD2 on 6 matching bases. CDR3 length: 16 residues. Trimming took off 6 bases at V and 6 bases at J, with 21 bases between the two ends. CDR1 is KGHSH, CDR2 LQKENI, per germline. The CDR3 bases are TGTGCCAGCTCCCGACCCAGCAGAGAGGGAGGCAATGAGCAGTTCTTC. It is translated as CASSRPSREGGNEQFF.

The chain recombines TRBV7-9 with TRBJ1-5; the D gene is possibly TRBD1 (5 bases). Germline V gives CDR1 SEHNR, CDR2 FQNEAQ (reference sequence). V was trimmed by 5 bases and J by 6 bases, leaving 14 bases between them. CDR3 length: 14 amino acids. In DNA, the CDR3 is TGTGCCAGCAGCGCCGCGGGGGGGGGTCAGCCCCAGCATTTT. It is translated as CASSAAGGGQPQHF. Filled out from reference TRBV7-9 and TRBJ1-5, the complete variable domain reads DTGVSQNPRHKITKRGQNVTFRCDPISEHNRLYWYRQTLGQGPEFLTYFQNEAQLEKSRLLSDRFSAERPKGSFSTLEIQRTEQGDSAMYLCASSAAGGGQPQHFGDGTRLSIL.

V gene TRBV7-8 combines with J gene TRBJ2-7; 8 bases are shared with TRBD1. The CDR3 totals 15 residues. V shed 5 bases, J shed 1 base, and the junction held 7 bases outside the gene matches. Germline assignment: CDR1 SGHVS and CDR2 FQNEAQ. The CDR3 loop is CASSDTGGESYEQYF. CDR3 DNA sequence: TGTGCCAGCAGCGATACAGGGGGTGAGTCCTACGAGCAGTACTTC.

V gene TRBV28 combines with J gene TRBJ1-1; TRBD1 might be the D (6 bases). The germline V and J ends were trimmed by 6 bases and 4 bases, with 18 bases remaining between them. Germline lookup yields CDR1 MDHEN and CDR2 SYDVKM. The CDR3 spans 15 residues. The CDR3 sequence: CASSPSTGLGTEAFF. As DNA, the CDR3 is TGTGCCAGCAGCCCGTCCACAGGGTTGGGCACTGAAGCTTTCTTT.

This sequence joins TRBV9 and TRBJ2-1; 10 positions agree with TRBD2. The J segment lost 7 bases and the V segment lost 3 bases, leaving 7 bases of the junction unmatched. Germline CDR1 SGDLS, CDR2 YYNGEE. CDR3 length: 15 amino acids. CDR3 coding DNA: TGTGCCAGCAGCGAAAGCGGGGGGGCTTGGAATGAGCAGTTCTTC. Translating gives CASSESGGAWNEQFF.

The CDR3 reads CASSPRGTEAFF. CDR3 nucleotide sequence: TGTGCCAGCAGCCCCAGGGGAACTGAAGCTTTCTTT. J is TRBJ1-1 and V is TRBV7-8, with a weak D call TRBD1 (6 bases). The V end lost 5 bases, the J end lost 5 bases, and 9 bases lay between the germline ends. CDR1 SGHVS and CDR2 FQNEAQ come from the germline V gene. The CDR3 totals 12 residues. The whole variable domain, remainder taken from reference TRBV7-8 and TRBJ1-1, is GAGVSQSPRYKVAKRGQDVALRCDPISGHVSLFWYQQALGQGPEFLTYFQNEAQLDKSGLPSDRFFAERPEGSVSTLKIQRTQQEDSAVYLCASSPRGTEAFFGQGTRLTVV.

Concerning this clone itself: A junction boundary mismatches the germline segment, possibly from a read error. The rearrangement links TRBV5-1 to TRBJ1-4, with D perhaps matching TRBD1 (5 bases). The CDR3 is 14 residues long. The germline V gene has CDR1 SGHRS and CDR2 YFSETQ. The CDR3 reads CASSFGGTSEKLFF. The CDR3 coding sequence is TGCGCCAGCAGCTTCGGTGGGACTAGTGAAAAACTGTTTTTT.

This clone came up a few times. The chain carries TRBV10-3 and TRBJ1-3, with TRBD1 matching over 7 bases. Germline trimming cut 3 bases from V and 6 bases from J; bases unmatched to any gene: 8. This CDR3 contains 15 residues. CDR1 is ENHRY, CDR2 SYGVKD, per germline. The DNA for the CDR3 is TGTGCCATCAGTGACAGGGGGTCGTCCGAAAACACCATATATTTT. Translated: CAISDRGSSENTIYF.

The chain has TRBV19 and TRBJ1-2, with 7 bases identical to TRBD1. The CDR3 is 15 residues long. Germline trimming cut 9 bases from V and 4 bases from J; bases unmatched to any gene: 14. Germline-derived CDR1 and CDR2 are LNHDA and SQIVND (reference sequence). As DNA, the CDR3 is TGTGCCAGCAGCGAGCCTGGGGACAGCCTCTATGGCTACACCTTC. This codes for CASSEPGDSLYGYTF.

Regarding this clone: This sample includes further DNA sequences coding for the same CDR3. This chain joins TRBV10-3 and TRBJ2-7; 10 bases align to TRBD1. CDR1 ENHRY and CDR2 SYGVKD come from the germline V gene. V gave up 5 bases and J gave up 5 bases; unmatched junction bases: 9. This CDR3 has 15 amino acids. CDR3 residues: CAISQYDRGHNEQYF. The CDR3 DNA is TGTGCCATCAGTCAATATGACAGGGGGCATAACGAGCAGTACTTC.

Points on this clone: The sample contains more than one DNA sequence encoding this CDR3. V gene TRBV11-1 combines with J gene TRBJ1-1; 8 bases align to TRBD1. The V gene end was trimmed by 0 bases and the J gene end by 3 bases; junction bases not matched to a gene: 6. The CDR3 extends over 16 amino acids. Germline V gene lookup returns CDR1 SGHAT and CDR2 FQDESV (reference sequence). This CDR3 is CASSLAGQGGDTEAFF. CDR3 coding DNA: TGTGCCAGCAGCTTAGCCGGACAGGGAGGGGACACTGAAGCTTTCTTT.

This rearrangement joins TRBV9 to TRBJ1-6, with D possibly matching TRBD1 (6 bases). The CDR3 is made up of 15 amino acids. V lost 4 bases, J lost 7 bases, and 15 bases lay in between. Germline assignment: CDR1 SGDLS and CDR2 YYNGEE. CDR3 amino acids: CASSPQGPPNSPLHF. CDR3 in DNA: TGTGCCAGCAGCCCACAGGGCCCTCCGAATTCACCCCTCCACTTT. Using reference TRBV9 and TRBJ1-6 for the parts outside the CDR3, the full variable domain is DSGVTQTPKHLITATGQRVTLRCSPRSGDLSVYWYQQSLDQGLQFLIQYYNGEERAKGNILERFSAQQFPDLHSELNLSSLELGDSALYFCASSPQGPPNSPLHFGNGTRLTVT.

This sequence joins TRBV6-5 and TRBJ2-1; D ambiguous. The CDR3 has 11 residues. Germline CDR1 is MNHEY and CDR2 is SVGAGI. V gave up 7 bases and J gave up 7 bases, with 8 bases separating them. The CDR3 DNA follows: TGTGCCAGCACGAACGGGAATGAGCAGTTCTTC. Translated: CASTNGNEQFF.

This rearrangement joins TRBV19 to TRBJ1-2, with 7 bases lining up with TRBD1. The CDR3 consists of 12 residues. The germline V gene encodes CDR1 LNHDA and CDR2 SQIVND (reference sequence). Trimming removed 10 bases from V and 8 bases from J; junction bases left unmatched: 10. Here the CDR3 reads CATNPGQQGYTF. In DNA, the CDR3 is TGTGCCACCAACCCGGGACAGCAGGGCTACACCTTC.

This CDR3 reads CASSIDGRAGYTF. The CDR3 region has the DNA TGTGCCAGTAGTATAGACGGCAGGGCTGGCTACACCTTC. J is TRBJ1-2 and V is TRBV19, with TRBD1 as a possible D gene (5 bases). Germline assignment: CDR1 LNHDA and CDR2 SQIVND (reference sequence). The CDR3 is 13 residues long. V was trimmed by 0 bases and J by 7 bases, leaving 9 bases between them. The variable domain in full, with the rest retrieved from reference TRBV19 and TRBJ1-2, is DGGITQSPKYLFRKEGQNVTLSCEQNLNHDAMYWYRQDPGQGLRLIYYSQIVNDFQKGDIAEGYSVSREKKESFPLTVTSAQKNPTAFYLCASSIDGRAGYTFGSGTRLTVV.

V gene TRBV15 combines with J gene TRBJ2-3; 12 bases line up with TRBD2. The germline gives CDR1 LNHNV, CDR2 YYDKDF (reference sequence). The length of the CDR3 is 16 residues. V lost 0 bases to trimming and J lost 6 bases; unmatched junction nucleotides: 4. CDR3 sequence reads: CATSRDPSGGADTQYF. CDR3 coding DNA: TGTGCCACCAGCAGAGACCCTAGCGGGGGGGCGGATACGCAGTATTTT. The full variable domain, its missing parts supplied by reference TRBV15 and TRBJ2-3, is DAMVIQNPRYQVTQFGKPVTLSCSQTLNHNVMYWYQQKSSQAPKLLFHYYDKDFNNEADTPDNFQSRRPNTSFCFLDIRSPGLGDTAMYLCATSRDPSGGADTQYFGPGTRLTVL.

The V call is TRBV27, the J call TRBJ2-2; D is perhaps TRBD2 (7 bases). In germline, CDR1 is MNHEY, CDR2 SMNVEV (reference sequence). This CDR3 region has 15 residues. V lost 6 bases to trimming and J lost 4 bases, with 15 bases between them. CDR3 sequence: CASRVGGQITGELFF. The DNA of the CDR3 is TGTGCCAGCAGGGTGGGGGGGCAAATCACCGGGGAGCTGTTTTTT.

This clone has just a few counts. The chain has TRBV7-2 and TRBJ2-2, with D tentatively TRBD2 (6 bases). Trimming took off 5 bases at V and 4 bases at J, with 11 bases between the two ends. The V gene's germline CDR1 is SGHTA and CDR2 FQGNSA. The CDR3 loop spans 14 amino acids. The CDR3 loop is CASSPMGGTGELFF. The CDR3 coding sequence is TGTGCCAGCAGCCCCATGGGGGGCACCGGGGAGCTGTTTTTT.